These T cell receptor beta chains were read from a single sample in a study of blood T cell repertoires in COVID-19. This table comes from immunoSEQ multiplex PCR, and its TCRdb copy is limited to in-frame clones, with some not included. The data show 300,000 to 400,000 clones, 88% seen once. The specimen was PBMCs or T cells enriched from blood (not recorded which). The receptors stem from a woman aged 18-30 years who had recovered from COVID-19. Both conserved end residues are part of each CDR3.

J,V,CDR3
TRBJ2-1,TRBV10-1,CASSRSGGAFGEQFF
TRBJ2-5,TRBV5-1,CASSLVRREETQYF
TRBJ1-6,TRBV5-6,CASSPGTGGRSYNSPLHF
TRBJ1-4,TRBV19,CASSTGTGVGNEKLFF
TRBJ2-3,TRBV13,CASSFQTSGGPGTDTQYF
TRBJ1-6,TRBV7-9,CASSRTDYNSPLHF
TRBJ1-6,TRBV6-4,CASSGGLVGSPLHF
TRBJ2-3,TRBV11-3,CASSFGGNPTDTQYF
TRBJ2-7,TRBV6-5,CASSYEGLVEQYF
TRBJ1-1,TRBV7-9,CASSLATGPVEAFF
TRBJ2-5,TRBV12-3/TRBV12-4,CASSLGQGATQYF
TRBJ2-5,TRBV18,CASSPTIQETQYF
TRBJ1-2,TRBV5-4,CASSSTGTSNYGYTF
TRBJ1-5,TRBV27,CASSYLWGTNLFPCNQPQHF